These 8 T cell receptor beta chains were sequenced from one sample in a study of regulatory T cells in long-lasting Graves disease listed by TCRdb under 2021. The time point label, read with the paper, signifies: newly diagnosed GD, antithyroid drugs for less than 3 months. RNA was extracted from PBMCs in TRIzol for both TCR sequencing and RNA sequencing. Receptor libraries were prepared by multiplex PCR. Sequencer: Illumina HiSeq 4000. To build TCR beta libraries, CDR3 regions were amplified by Arm-PCR using iRepertoire HTBI primers. TCRdb reanalyzed the raw reads on its own, using fastp at Q25 for trimming and MiXCR for clone calling, and kept in-frame beta chains. Duplicate CDR3 protein sequences are folded into a single record with the most common DNA and genes. For this sample the table gives 530,000 or so distinct CDR3 sequences, of which 13% were detected only once. The ten largest clones capture 8.5% to 10% of the sample.

This sample also appeared in a second study, on T cells in Graves' hyperthyroidism and ophthalmopathy.

This specimen was peripheral blood mononuclear cells (PBMCs), taken at new diagnosis, from a patient treated with antithyroid drugs. The source is a young man with Graves disease. Donor details come from another sample of the same person, matched by shared clones.

V gene TRBV12-3 or TRBV12-4 combines with J gene TRBJ1-4; no firm D call. The V end lost 5 bases, the J end lost 7 bases, and 17 bases lay between the germline ends. This CDR3 spans 15 amino acids. The CDR3 protein is CASSPQLPSGEKLFF. The CDR3, as DNA: TGTGCCAGCAGTCCACAGCTCCCCTCCGGTGAAAAACTGTTTTTT.

The gene calls are TRBV18 and TRBJ1-2, with D unclear. Trimming removed 3 bases from V and 8 bases from J, with 16 bases in between. Germline-derived CDR1 and CDR2 are KGHSH and LQKENI. The CDR3 contains 14 residues. Written as DNA, the CDR3 is TGTGCCAGCTCACCGGGTGGCCTGGAGGGCGGCTACACCTTC. This gives the protein CASSPGGLEGGYTF.

This clonotype was detected a few times. The V gene is TRBV19, the J gene TRBJ1-4; tentatively, D is TRBD1 (5 bases). CDR3 size: 14 residues. Germline V gene data show CDR1 as LNHDA and CDR2 as SQIVND (reference sequence). Trimming removed 4 bases from V and 3 bases from J, with 9 bases in between. The CDR3, as DNA: TGTGCCAGTAGTAGCGGGGCTTCTAATGAAAAACTGTTTTTT. Encoded protein: CASSSGASNEKLFF.

The sample holds a few counts of this clonotype. The V gene is TRBV2, the J gene TRBJ2-1, with 8 bases identical to TRBD2. V dropped 6 bases and J dropped 4; count of bases not matched to a gene: 26. The germline gives CDR1 SNHLY, CDR2 FYNNEI. This CDR3 comprises 21 residues. The CDR3 reads CASSQEPEASGLTTPYNEQFF. CDR3 DNA: TGTGCCAGCAGCCAAGAACCGGAGGCTAGCGGGCTCACGACCCCTTACAATGAGCAGTTCTTC.

V gene TRBV5-1 combines with J gene TRBJ1-1; TRBD1 aligns across 10 bases. The V and J ends lost 4 bases and 10 bases, in that order; junction bases with no gene match: 13. Germline values: CDR1 SGHRS, CDR2 YFSETQ. The CDR3 has 15 amino acids. CDR3 DNA sequence: TGCGCCAGCAGCCAATCGCCGGGACAGGGGTTGGGAGCTTTCTTT. This translates into CASSQSPGQGLGAFF. The full variable domain, completed using reference TRBV5-1 and TRBJ1-1, is KAGVTQTPRYLIKTRGQQVTLSCSPISGHRSVSWYQQTPGQGLQFLFEYFSETQRNKGNFPGRFSGRQFSNSRSEMNVSTLELGDSALYLCASSQSPGQGLGAFFGQGTRLTVV.

In its sample, this clonotype was seen a few times. The rearrangement links TRBV4-1 to TRBJ2-1, with 8 bases that match TRBD2. V was pared by 5 bases and J by 6 bases, with 15 bases of the junction left unmatched. Germline assignment: CDR1 MGHRA and CDR2 YSYEKL. The CDR3 has 17 amino acids. CDR3: CASSDPGGTSGINEQFF. In DNA, the CDR3 is TGCGCCAGCAGCGACCCGGGGGGCACTAGCGGCATCAATGAGCAGTTCTTC.

This clonotype has at least ten counts. V is TRBV12-3 or TRBV12-4 and J is TRBJ2-7; 8 bases match TRBD2. Trimming cost V 6 bases and J 2 bases; bases outside gene matches: 3. The CDR3 loop spans 13 amino acids. The CDR3, as DNA: TGTGCCAGCAGAGCGGGAGCCCCCTACGAGCAGTACTTC. Its protein product is CASRAGAPYEQYF.

This clonotype was picked up many times. V gene TRBV10-3 combines with J gene TRBJ2-5; D gene ambiguous. Germline loops: CDR1 ENHRY, CDR2 SYGVKD. The CDR3 is 13 amino acids. The ends were cut back, 3 bases at V and 3 bases at J, with 8 bases in the middle. CDR3 sequence (DNA): TGTGCCATCAGTGACGGGCTAGAAGAGACCCAGTACTTC. This encodes CAISDGLEETQYF.